The 8 T cell receptor beta chains listed next were all sequenced from one sample in a study of glioma-infiltrating T cells after dendritic cell vaccination. Clones were sequenced by immunoSEQ multiplex PCR, and TCRdb holds only the in-frame ones, with some missing. The data contain tens of thousands of clones, around 86% of them singletons. Sequences were derived from blood, sampled before dendritic cell vaccination. Source of these receptors: a human donor with glioblastoma.

The chain uses TRBV19 and TRBJ1-1, with a tentative D call TRBD1 (6 bases). The CDR3 spans 16 residues. Germline loops: CDR1 LNHDA, CDR2 SQIVND (reference sequence). V was trimmed by 3 bases and J by 4 bases, leaving 18 bases between them. The CDR3 is CASSIGWGPRGTEAFF. Written as DNA, the CDR3 is TGTGCCAGTAGTATTGGGTGGGGGCCGCGCGGCACTGAAGCTTTCTTT.

The genes are TRBV7-9 and TRBJ2-5, with 9 bases identical to TRBD2. The J call could be wrong; TRBJ2-7 is a better fit for the DNA end. There are 18 residues in the CDR3. The germline V gene has CDR1 SEHNR and CDR2 FQNEAQ (reference sequence). The CDR3 nucleotides are TGTGCCAGCAGCTTAGTTTCCTCTAGCGGGACTAACACCTACGAGCAGTACTTC. Residues: CASSLVSSSGTNTYEQYF.

The V and J genes are TRBV6-5 and TRBJ1-5; 7 bases are a match to TRBD1. From germline, CDR1 is MNHEY and CDR2 SVGAGI. Unmatched junction bases numbered 11, after V lost 7 bases and J lost 5 bases. CDR3 size: 15 residues. DNA of the CDR3: TGTGCCAGCAAGAGGAGGGGGCTGGAGGATCAGCCCCAGCATTTT. This translates into CASKRRGLEDQPQHF.

The V gene is TRBV29-1, the J gene TRBJ2-5; D gene ambiguous. Germline lookup yields CDR1 SQVTM and CDR2 ANQGSEA. Trimming removed 7 bases from V and 1 base from J, with 13 bases in between. CDR3 size: 13 residues. In nucleotides, the CDR3 is TGCAGCGCCGGAGTCAGATTCCAAGAGACCCAGTACTTC. Its translation: CSAGVRFQETQYF.

V gene TRBV30 combines with J gene TRBJ2-1; D might be TRBD2 (6 bases). This CDR3 comprises 14 residues. Germline loops: CDR1 GTSNPN, CDR2 SVGIG (reference sequence). V gave up 0 bases and J gave up 9 bases, with 15 bases separating them. The CDR3 spells CAWSVGGGNSEQFF. In DNA form, the CDR3 reads TGTGCCTGGAGTGTAGGAGGAGGGAATAGTGAGCAGTTCTTC.

Written as DNA, the CDR3 is TGTGCCAGTAGCCCAGACAGATTCTATGGCTACACCTTC. Translating it yields CASSPDRFYGYTF. This sequence joins TRBV19 and TRBJ1-2; a weak D match, TRBD1 (5 bases). Germline CDR1 LNHDA, CDR2 SQIVND (reference sequence). V lost 6 bases and J 4 bases, leaving 12 bases between the germline ends. The CDR3 is 13 residues long.

This chain connects TRBV7-2 to TRBJ1-2, with D maybe TRBD1 (6 bases). The germline V and J ends were trimmed by 4 bases and 3 bases, with 15 bases remaining between them. The CDR3 runs 15 residues. The V gene's germline CDR1 is SGHTA and CDR2 FQGNSA. DNA of the CDR3: TGTGCCAGCAGCTCTAGGTGGACAGCCTACTATGGCTACACCTTC. Translating gives CASSSRWTAYYGYTF. The variable domain in full, with the rest retrieved from reference TRBV7-2 and TRBJ1-2, is GAGVSQSPSNKVTEKGKDVELRCDPISGHTALYWYRQSLGQGLEFLIYFQGNSAPDKSGLPSDRFSAERTGGSVSTLTIQRTQQEDSAVYLCASSSRWTAYYGYTFGSGTRLTVV.

This chain joins TRBV4-3 and TRBJ1-4; tentatively, D is TRBD1 (6 bases). Trimming cost V 3 bases and J 7 bases, with 18 bases left between them. Germline lookup yields CDR1 LGHNA and CDR2 YSLEER. The CDR3 spans 16 residues. The CDR3 DNA is TGCGCCAGCAGCCACCAACAGGGCACCAAGGGTGAAAAACTGTTTTTT. Its translation is CASSHQQGTKGEKLFF.